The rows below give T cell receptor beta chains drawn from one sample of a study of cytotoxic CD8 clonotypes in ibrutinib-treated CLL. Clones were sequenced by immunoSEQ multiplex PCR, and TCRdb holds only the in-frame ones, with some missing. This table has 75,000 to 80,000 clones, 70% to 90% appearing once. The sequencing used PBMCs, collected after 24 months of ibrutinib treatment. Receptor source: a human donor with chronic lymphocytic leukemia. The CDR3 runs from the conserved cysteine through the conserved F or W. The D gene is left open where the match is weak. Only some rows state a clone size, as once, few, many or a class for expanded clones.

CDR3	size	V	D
CASRLLSSGGDQPQHF	.	TRBV12-2	.
CASSFTLAGGSHEQYF	.	TRBV7-2	TRBD2
CASSLKTSGSPPSETQYF	once	TRBV5-1	TRBD2
CASRWSRAVYGYTF	.	TRBV28	.
CASSRHGQGGTEAFF	.	TRBV6-5	TRBD1
CSAITYGYTF	.	TRBV20-1	.
CASGGSPGNTIYF	few	TRBV7-2	.
CASSPLIAGTTQYF	.	TRBV28	TRBD2
CASSLDMVGAANTGELFF	.	TRBV5-1	.
CASSLFGGSRVSYNEQFF	.	TRBV7-3	.
CASLVSGRAEDTQYF	.	TRBV2	TRBD2
CARTPWGLAGRETQYF	.	TRBV10-1	TRBD2
CASTRGQGFEADTQYF	.	TRBV18	TRBD1
CASSTTRNNEQFF	.	TRBV27	.
CASSPRGEAGEKLFF	few	TRBV7-6	.
CASSLSGGPLYEQYF	.	TRBV5-1	.
CASSTTPGTYGYTF	.	TRBV2	.
CAWNVRANQETQYF	.	TRBV30	.
CASSLEGDEKLFF	.	TRBV5-1	.
CASSEGGSPYEQYF	.	TRBV2	.
CASSPQGFAEKLFF	few	TRBV11-2	.
CASSVGPQETEAFF	.	TRBV9	.
CASRRDYQTYNEQFF	.	TRBV6-1	TRBD2